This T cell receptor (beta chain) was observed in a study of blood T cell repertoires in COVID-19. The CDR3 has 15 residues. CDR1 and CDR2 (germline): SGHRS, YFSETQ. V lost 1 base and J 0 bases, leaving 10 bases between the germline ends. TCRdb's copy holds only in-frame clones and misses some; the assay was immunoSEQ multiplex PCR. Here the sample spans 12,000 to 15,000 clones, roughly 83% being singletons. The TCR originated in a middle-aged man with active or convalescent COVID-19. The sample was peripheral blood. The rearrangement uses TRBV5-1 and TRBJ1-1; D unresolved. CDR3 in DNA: TGCGCCAGCAGCTTGTTTCCAACAGTGAACACTGAAGCTTTCTTT. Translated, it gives CASSLFPTVNTEAFF.